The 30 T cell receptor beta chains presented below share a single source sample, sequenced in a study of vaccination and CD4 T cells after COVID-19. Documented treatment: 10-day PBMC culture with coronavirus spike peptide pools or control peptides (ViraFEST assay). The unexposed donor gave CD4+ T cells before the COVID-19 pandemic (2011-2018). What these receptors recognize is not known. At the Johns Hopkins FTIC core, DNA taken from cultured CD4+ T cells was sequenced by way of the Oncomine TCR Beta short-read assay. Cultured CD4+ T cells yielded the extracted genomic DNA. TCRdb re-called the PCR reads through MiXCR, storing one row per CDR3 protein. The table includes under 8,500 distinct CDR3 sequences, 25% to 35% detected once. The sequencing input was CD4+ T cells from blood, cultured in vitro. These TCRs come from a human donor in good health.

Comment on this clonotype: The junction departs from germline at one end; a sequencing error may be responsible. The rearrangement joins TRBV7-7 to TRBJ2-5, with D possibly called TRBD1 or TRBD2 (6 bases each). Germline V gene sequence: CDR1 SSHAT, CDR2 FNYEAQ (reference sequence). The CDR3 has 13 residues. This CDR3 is CASSLGGLETQYF. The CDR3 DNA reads TGTGCTAGCAGCTTAGGGGGACTAGAGACCCAGTACTTC.

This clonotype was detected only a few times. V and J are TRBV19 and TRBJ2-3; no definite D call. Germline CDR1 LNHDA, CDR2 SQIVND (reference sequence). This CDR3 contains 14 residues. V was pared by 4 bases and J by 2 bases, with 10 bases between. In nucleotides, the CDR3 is TGTGCCAGTAGTACCGGACCCTACACAGATACGCAGTATTTT. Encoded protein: CASSTGPYTDTQYF.

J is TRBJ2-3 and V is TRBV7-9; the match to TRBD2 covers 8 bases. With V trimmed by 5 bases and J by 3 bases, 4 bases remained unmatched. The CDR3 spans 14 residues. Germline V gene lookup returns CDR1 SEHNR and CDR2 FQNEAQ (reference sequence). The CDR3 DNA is TGTGCCAGCAGCAAGCGGGAGTTAACAGATACGCAGTATTTT. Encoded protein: CASSKRELTDTQYF. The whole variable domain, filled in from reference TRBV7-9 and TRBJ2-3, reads DTGVSQNPRHKITKRGQNVTFRCDPISEHNRLYWYRQTLGQGPEFLTYFQNEAQLEKSRLLSDRFSAERPKGSFSTLEIQRTEQGDSAMYLCASSKRELTDTQYFGPGTRLTVL.

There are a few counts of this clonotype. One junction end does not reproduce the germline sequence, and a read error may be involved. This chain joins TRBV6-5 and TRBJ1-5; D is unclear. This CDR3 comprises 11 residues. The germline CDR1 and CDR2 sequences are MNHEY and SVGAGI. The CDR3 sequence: CASSHSGPQHF. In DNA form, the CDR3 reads TGTGCCAGCAGTCACTCGGGGCCCCAGCATTTT.

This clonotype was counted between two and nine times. CDR3 in amino acids: CASSFRDRGTDTQYF. CDR3 nucleotides: TGTGCCAGTAGCTTCAGGGACAGGGGCACAGATACGCAGTATTTT. The chain couples TRBV19 to TRBJ2-3; 9 nucleotides match TRBD1. The CDR3 has 15 residues. The V gene's germline CDR1 is LNHDA and CDR2 SQIVND (reference sequence). Losses at the gene ends were 6 bases for V and 1 base for J; bases not matched to a gene: 5.

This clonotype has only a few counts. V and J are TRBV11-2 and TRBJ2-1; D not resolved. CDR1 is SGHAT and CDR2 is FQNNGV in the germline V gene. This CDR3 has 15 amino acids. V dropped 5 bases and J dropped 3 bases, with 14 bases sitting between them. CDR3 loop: CASSPATQNYNEQFF. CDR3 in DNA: TGTGCCAGCAGCCCAGCCACGCAGAACTACAATGAGCAGTTCTTC.

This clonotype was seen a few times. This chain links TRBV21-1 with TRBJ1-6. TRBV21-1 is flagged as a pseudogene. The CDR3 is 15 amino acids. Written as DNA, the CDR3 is TGTGCCAGCAGCAAAGATGGTCACCCGCGCTCACCCCTCCACTTT. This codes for CASSKDGHPRSPLHF.

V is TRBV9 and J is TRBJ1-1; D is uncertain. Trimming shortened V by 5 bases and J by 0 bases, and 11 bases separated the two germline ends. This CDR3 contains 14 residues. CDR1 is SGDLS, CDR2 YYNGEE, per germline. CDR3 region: CASRSGGMNTEAFF. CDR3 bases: TGTGCCAGCAGATCAGGAGGCATGAACACTGAAGCTTTCTTT.

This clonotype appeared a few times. This chain's CDR3 is CASSLDRAPDTQYF. The CDR3 DNA is TGTGCCAGCAGCTTAGATCGGGCGCCAGATACGCAGTATTTT. V is TRBV11-2 and J is TRBJ2-3; D gene unclear. V gave up 0 bases and J gave up 4 bases, with 8 bases separating them. CDR1 SGHAT and CDR2 FQNNGV come from the germline V gene. This CDR3 contains 14 residues.

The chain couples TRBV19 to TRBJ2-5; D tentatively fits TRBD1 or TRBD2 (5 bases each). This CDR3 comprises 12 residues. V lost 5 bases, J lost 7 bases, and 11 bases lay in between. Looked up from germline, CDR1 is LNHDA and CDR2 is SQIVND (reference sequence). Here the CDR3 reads CASSPQRGTQYF. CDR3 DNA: TGTGCCAGTAGTCCCCAGAGGGGGACCCAGTACTTC.

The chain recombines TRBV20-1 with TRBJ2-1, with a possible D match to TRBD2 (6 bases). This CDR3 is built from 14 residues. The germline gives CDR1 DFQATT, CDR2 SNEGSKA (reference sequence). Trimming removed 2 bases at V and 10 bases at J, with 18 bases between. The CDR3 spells CSARTASARREQFF. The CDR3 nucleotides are TGCAGTGCTAGAACGGCTAGCGCACGTAGGGAGCAGTTCTTC.

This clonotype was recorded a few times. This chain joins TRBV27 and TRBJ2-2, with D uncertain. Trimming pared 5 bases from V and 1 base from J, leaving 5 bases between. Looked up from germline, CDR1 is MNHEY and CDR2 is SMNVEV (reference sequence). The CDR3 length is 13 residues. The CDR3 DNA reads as TGTGCCAGCAGTACTCGGAACACCGGGGAGCTGTTTTTT. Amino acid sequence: CASSTRNTGELFF.

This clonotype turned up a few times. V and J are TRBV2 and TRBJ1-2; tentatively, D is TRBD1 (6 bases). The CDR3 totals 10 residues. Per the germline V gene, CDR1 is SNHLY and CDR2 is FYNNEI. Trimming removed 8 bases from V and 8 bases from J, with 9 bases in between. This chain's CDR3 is CASPGGGYTF. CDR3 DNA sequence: TGTGCCAGCCCTGGGGGCGGCTACACCTTC. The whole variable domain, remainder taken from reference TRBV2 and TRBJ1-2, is EPEVTQTPSHQVTQMGQEVILRCVPISNHLYFYWYRQILGQKVEFLVSFYNNEISEKSEIFDDQFSVERPDGSNFTLKIRSTKLEDSAMYFCASPGGGYTFGSGTRLTVV.

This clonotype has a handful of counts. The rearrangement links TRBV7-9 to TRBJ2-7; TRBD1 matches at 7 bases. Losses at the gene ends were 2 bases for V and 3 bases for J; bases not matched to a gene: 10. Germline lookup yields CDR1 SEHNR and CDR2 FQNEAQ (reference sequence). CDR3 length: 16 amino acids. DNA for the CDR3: TGTGCCAGCAGCTTAAGGCCGATCGGGACAGTCTACGAGCAGTACTTC. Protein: CASSLRPIGTVYEQYF.

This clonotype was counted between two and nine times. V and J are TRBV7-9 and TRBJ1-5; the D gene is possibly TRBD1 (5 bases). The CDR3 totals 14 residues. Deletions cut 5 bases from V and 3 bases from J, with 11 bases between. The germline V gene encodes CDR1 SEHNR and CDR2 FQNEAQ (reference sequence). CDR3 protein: CASSPQGFNQPQHF. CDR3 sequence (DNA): TGTGCCAGCAGCCCCCAGGGTTTCAATCAGCCCCAGCATTTT. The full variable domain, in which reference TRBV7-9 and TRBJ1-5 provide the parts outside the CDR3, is DTGVSQNPRHKITKRGQNVTFRCDPISEHNRLYWYRQTLGQGPEFLTYFQNEAQLEKSRLLSDRFSAERPKGSFSTLEIQRTEQGDSAMYLCASSPQGFNQPQHFGDGTRLSIL.

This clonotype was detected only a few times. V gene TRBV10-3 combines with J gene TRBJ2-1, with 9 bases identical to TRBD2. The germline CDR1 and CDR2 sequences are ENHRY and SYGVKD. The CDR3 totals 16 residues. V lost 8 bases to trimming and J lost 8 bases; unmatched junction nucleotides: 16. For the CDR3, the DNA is TGTGCCATCGTAGACTTAGCGGGAGTCTTCGTCCATGAGCAGTTCTTC. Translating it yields CAIVDLAGVFVHEQFF.

CDR3 DNA: TGTGCCAGCAGCTTAGTGGACAGGGTAGGAGCCATATATTTT. It is translated as CASSLVDRVGAIYF. The V and J genes are TRBV7-8 and TRBJ1-3; 8 bases align to TRBD1. The CDR3 extends over 14 amino acids. Germline-derived CDR1 and CDR2 are SGHVS and FQNEAQ. V lost 1 base, J lost 11 bases, and 7 bases stayed unmatched. Full variable domain (remainder filled in from reference TRBV7-8 and TRBJ1-3): GAGVSQSPRYKVAKRGQDVALRCDPISGHVSLFWYQQALGQGPEFLTYFQNEAQLDKSGLPSDRFFAERPEGSVSTLKIQRTQQEDSAVYLCASSLVDRVGAIYFGEGSWLTVV.

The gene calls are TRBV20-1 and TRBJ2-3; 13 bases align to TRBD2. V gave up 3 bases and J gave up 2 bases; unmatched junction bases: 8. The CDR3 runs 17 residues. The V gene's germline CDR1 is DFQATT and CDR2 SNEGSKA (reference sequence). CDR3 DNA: TGCAGTGCTAGTCACTCGGGACTAGCGGGGCCCACAGATACGCAGTATTTT. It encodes CSASHSGLAGPTDTQYF.

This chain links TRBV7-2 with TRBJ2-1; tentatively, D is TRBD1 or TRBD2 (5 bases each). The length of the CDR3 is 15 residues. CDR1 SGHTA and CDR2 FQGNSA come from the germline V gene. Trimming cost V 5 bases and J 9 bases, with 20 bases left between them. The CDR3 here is CASSLTGPSLGEQFF. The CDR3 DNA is TGTGCCAGCAGCCTAACGGGACCCTCCTTGGGTGAGCAGTTCTTC.

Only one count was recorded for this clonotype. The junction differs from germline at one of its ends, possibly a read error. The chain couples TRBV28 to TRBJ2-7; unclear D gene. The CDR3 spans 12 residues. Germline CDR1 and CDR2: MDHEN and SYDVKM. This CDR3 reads CASSLTHSTVNF. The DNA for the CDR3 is TGTGCCAGCAGTTTGACCCACTCCACCGTGAACTTC.

The CDR3 DNA reads TGTGCCAGCAGCCAAGATGGGACTAGCGGGTACAATGAGCAGTTCTTC. Its translation: CASSQDGTSGYNEQFF. The chain links TRBV4-2 to TRBJ2-1; 12 bases map to TRBD2. Trimming at V came to 0 bases and at J to 4 bases, leaving 1 base not matched to a gene. The CDR3 is 16 amino acids. The germline CDR1 and CDR2 sequences are LGHNA and YNFKEQ.

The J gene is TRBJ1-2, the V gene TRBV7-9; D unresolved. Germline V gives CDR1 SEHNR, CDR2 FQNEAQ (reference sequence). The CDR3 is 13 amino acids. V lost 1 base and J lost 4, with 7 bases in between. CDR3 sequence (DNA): TGTGCCAGCAGCTTAGACCGGCCCTATGGCTACACCTTC. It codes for CASSLDRPYGYTF. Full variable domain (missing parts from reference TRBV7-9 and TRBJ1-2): DTGVSQNPRHKITKRGQNVTFRCDPISEHNRLYWYRQTLGQGPEFLTYFQNEAQLEKSRLLSDRFSAERPKGSFSTLEIQRTEQGDSAMYLCASSLDRPYGYTFGSGTRLTVV.

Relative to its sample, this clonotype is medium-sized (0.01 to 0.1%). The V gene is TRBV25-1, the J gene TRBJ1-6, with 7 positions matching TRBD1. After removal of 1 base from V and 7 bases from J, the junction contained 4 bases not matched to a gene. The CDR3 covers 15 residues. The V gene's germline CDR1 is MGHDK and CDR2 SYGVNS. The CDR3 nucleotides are TGTGCCAGCAGTGAATTGGACAGGCCAAATTCACCCCTCCACTTT. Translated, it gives CASSELDRPNSPLHF.

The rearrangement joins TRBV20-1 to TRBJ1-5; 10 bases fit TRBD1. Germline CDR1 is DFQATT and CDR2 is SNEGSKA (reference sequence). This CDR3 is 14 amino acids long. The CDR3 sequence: CSGWTGGDNQPQHF. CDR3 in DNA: TGCAGCGGATGGACAGGGGGAGACAATCAGCCCCAGCATTTT.

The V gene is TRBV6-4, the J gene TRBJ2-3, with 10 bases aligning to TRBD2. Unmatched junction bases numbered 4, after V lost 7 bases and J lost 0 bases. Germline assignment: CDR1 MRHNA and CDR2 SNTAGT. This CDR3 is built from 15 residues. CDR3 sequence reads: CASNPTSGSTDTQYF. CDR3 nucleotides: TGTGCCAGCAATCCGACTAGCGGGAGCACAGATACGCAGTATTTT.

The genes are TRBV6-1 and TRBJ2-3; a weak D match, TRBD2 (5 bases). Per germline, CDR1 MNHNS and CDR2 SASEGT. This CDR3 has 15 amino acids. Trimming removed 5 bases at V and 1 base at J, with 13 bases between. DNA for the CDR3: TGTGCCAGCAGTCTTAGTGGGAGCGGCACAGATACGCAGTATTTT. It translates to CASSLSGSGTDTQYF.

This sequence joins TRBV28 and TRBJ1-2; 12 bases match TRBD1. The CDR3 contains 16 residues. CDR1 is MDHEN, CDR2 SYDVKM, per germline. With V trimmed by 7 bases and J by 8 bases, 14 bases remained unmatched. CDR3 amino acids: CASKLSSGQGAGGYTF. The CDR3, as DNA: TGTGCCAGCAAATTATCATCGGGACAGGGGGCCGGGGGCTACACCTTC.

This chain's CDR3 is CASSYGLAGVQETQYF. DNA of the CDR3: TGTGCCAGCAGCTACGGACTAGCGGGAGTTCAAGAGACCCAGTACTTC. The V call is TRBV7-9, the J call TRBJ2-5; 13 bases fit TRBD2. Germline V gives CDR1 SEHNR, CDR2 FQNEAQ (reference sequence). V was clipped by 4 bases and J by 2 bases; unmatched bases: 4. The CDR3 contains 16 residues.

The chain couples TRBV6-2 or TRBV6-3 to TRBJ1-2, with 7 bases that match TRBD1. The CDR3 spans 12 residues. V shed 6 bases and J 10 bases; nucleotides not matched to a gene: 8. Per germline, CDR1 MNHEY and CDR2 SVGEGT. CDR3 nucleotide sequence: TGTGCCAGCAGCTCCGGGACAGTGTCCTACACCTTC. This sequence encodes CASSSGTVSYTF.

CDR3 amino acids: CASSLGSLGDEQFF. The CDR3 DNA sequence: TGTGCCAGCAGCTTAGGGTCGCTGGGGGATGAGCAGTTCTTC. V gene TRBV11-1 combines with J gene TRBJ2-1, with D tentatively TRBD1 or TRBD2 (5 bases each). The CDR3 totals 14 residues. Trimming removed 1 base from V and 8 bases from J, with 12 bases in between. Germline CDR1 reads SGHAT; CDR2 reads FQDESV (reference sequence).